Presented here are 3 T cell receptor beta chains from one specimen sequenced in a study of early T cells in non-severe SARS-CoV-2 infection. MiXCR, applied by TCRdb to the 5' RACE reads, yields one record per CDR3 protein. In the table there are roughly 16,000 distinct CDR3 sequences, about 5% of which are singletons. The sample comprised whole blood. Receptors were obtained from an adult who was a healthcare worker with PCR-confirmed SARS-CoV-2 infection or an uninfected control (not recorded which).

There are many counts of this clonotype. The chain is built from TRBV28 and TRBJ2-3; 12 bases map to TRBD2. The V gene's germline CDR1 is MDHEN and CDR2 SYDVKM. V lost 5 bases, J lost 3 bases, and 9 bases stayed unmatched. There are 17 residues in the CDR3. The CDR3 protein is CASSPLLAGGPTDTQYF. The CDR3 coding sequence is TGTGCCAGCAGTCCTCTCCTAGCGGGAGGGCCGACAGATACGCAGTATTTT.

The sample holds many counts of this clonotype. The rearrangement links TRBV10-3 to TRBJ1-3, with TRBD1 as a possible D gene (5 bases). Germline V CDR1 and CDR2: ENHRY, SYGVKD. CDR3 length: 14 amino acids. With 8 bases removed from V and 0 bases from J, the gap between germline ends came to 11 bases. The CDR3 here is CAIQGDLSGNTIYF. The CDR3 nucleotides read TGTGCCATCCAAGGGGACCTCTCTGGAAACACCATATATTTT.

The rearrangement links TRBV5-5 to TRBJ2-3; D uncertain. V gave up 2 bases and J gave up 1 base, with 11 bases separating them. The CDR3 is 15 residues long. Germline V gene data show CDR1 as SGHKS and CDR2 as YYEKEE (reference sequence). In DNA form, the CDR3 reads TGTGCCAGCAGCTTCCCCTCGATCGGCACAGATACGCAGTATTTT. Its translation is CASSFPSIGTDTQYF.